Listed here are 3 T cell receptor beta chains from one sample, sequenced in a study of naive and memory T cell subsets. Points from the study as a whole: Especially in CD8 cells, naive repertoires contained a few larger clonotypes, possibly CD45RA-re-expressing memory cells.

Their antigens are not known. Two oligonucleotides, mixed equimolar, formed the beta constant-region primer covering TRBC1 and TRBC2. Four rounds of PCR amplified the ligated cDNA using nested alpha and beta constant-region primers plus SP2. TCRdb called the UMI-ligation and nested PCR reads again in MiXCR, with one record for every CDR3 protein. The table shows 120,000 to 150,000 distinct CDR3 sequences, with approximately 20% occurring only once. Sequencing used naive CD8+ T cells from blood. The receptor source for this set is a human donor in good health.

The CDR3 loop reads CASSPPGGPEQYF. CDR3 DNA sequence: TGTGCCAGCAGCCCACCTGGGGGCCCCGAGCAGTACTTC. V and J are TRBV7-2 and TRBJ2-7; TRBD1 is a possible D gene (6 bases). V shed 5 bases and J shed 6 bases, with 14 bases lying between them. This CDR3 has 13 amino acids. CDR1 is SGHTA, CDR2 FQGNSA, per germline.

The rearrangement uses TRBV28 and TRBJ2-7; 7 bases map to TRBD1. After removal of 6 bases from V and 2 bases from J, the junction contained 4 bases not matched to a gene. Germline V CDR1 and CDR2: MDHEN, SYDVKM. The CDR3 sequence is 13 residues long. DNA of the CDR3: TGTGCCAGCAGGACAGGGACCCCCTACGAGCAGTACTTC. This sequence encodes CASRTGTPYEQYF.

The chain is built from TRBV28 and TRBJ1-5; 8 bases match TRBD1. The V and J ends lost 5 bases and 1 base, in that order; junction bases with no gene match: 7. Germline V CDR1 and CDR2: MDHEN, SYDVKM. This CDR3 contains 16 residues. CDR3 in DNA: TGTGCCAGCAGTAAACCGCGACAGGGGAGCAATCAGCCCCAGCATTTT. Residues: CASSKPRQGSNQPQHF.